The 27 T cell receptor beta chains below were found in one sample sequenced in a study of CD8+ T cells in alopecia areata listed by TCRdb under 2018. The library was generated by the immunoSEQ multiplex PCR assay. RNA was extracted from all samples and reverse transcribed into cDNA as template for TCR sequencing. The table comes from immuneACCESS by way of TCRdb, which keeps in-frame sequences with V and J called. Part of the clones is missing from these tables; in studies checked, under half for an unresolved V gene and the rest for unknown reasons. The sample data list some 200,000 clones, and roughly three fifths of these were observed just once. Jointly, the top ten make up over 10% of the sample. The meaning of the sample's time point label: around 26 weeks on oral tofacitinib. The treatment or condition label, read with the paper, signifies: oral pan-JAK inhibitor, 5-10 mg twice daily. The material sequenced was CD8+ T cells sorted from blood, taken at week 24, from a patient treated with tofacitinib. The receptors derive from a human donor with alopecia areata.

The chain carries TRBV19 and TRBJ2-3, with no clear D. Looked up from germline, CDR1 is LNHDA and CDR2 is SQIVND (reference sequence). V was trimmed by 4 bases and J by 3 bases, leaving 14 bases between them. The CDR3 extends over 15 amino acids. CDR3 sequence reads: CASSTLSRVTDTQYF. CDR3 nucleotide sequence: TGTGCCAGTAGTACCCTCTCTCGAGTAACAGATACGCAGTATTTT.

This clone was detected only a few times. The gene calls are TRBV7-8 and TRBJ2-7, with 7 nucleotides matching TRBD1. Trimming at V came to 4 bases and at J to 3 bases, leaving 6 bases not matched to a gene. Germline V lookup: CDR1 SGHVS, CDR2 FQNEAQ. This CDR3 is 14 amino acids long. The CDR3 sequence is CASSSGTALYEQYF. CDR3 in DNA: TGTGCCAGCAGCTCCGGGACAGCCCTCTACGAGCAGTACTTC.

The V gene is TRBV11-3, the J gene TRBJ1-2; TRBD1 is a possible D gene (5 bases). The V end lost 4 bases, the J end lost 8 bases, and 14 bases lay between the germline ends. The germline V gene has CDR1 SGHNT and CDR2 YENEEA. The CDR3 runs 13 residues. CDR3 DNA sequence: TGTGCCAGCAGCTCCCCCGGGGAGGGGGGCTACACCTTC. Translated: CASSSPGEGGYTF.

This clone was observed a few times. The chain joins TRBV11-3 to TRBJ2-5, with D tentatively TRBD1 or TRBD2 (5 bases each). The germline CDR1 and CDR2 sequences are SGHNT and YENEEA. The CDR3 has 14 residues. V was trimmed by 4 bases and J by 1 base, leaving 10 bases between them. The CDR3 region is CASSSWDGQETQYF. The CDR3 nucleotides read TGTGCCAGCAGCTCTTGGGACGGCCAAGAGACCCAGTACTTC.

The chain couples TRBV5-1 to TRBJ2-5; D might be TRBD1 (6 bases). The CDR3 has 14 amino acids. Deletions cut 0 bases from V and 4 bases from J, with 10 bases between. Germline V lookup: CDR1 SGHRS, CDR2 YFSETQ. Written as DNA, the CDR3 is TGCGCCAGCAGCTTGGAGGGACAAGGAGAGACCCAGTACTTC. Translating gives CASSLEGQGETQYF.

V gene TRBV19 combines with J gene TRBJ1-5, with D possibly matching TRBD1 (6 bases). V lost 3 bases and J lost 3, with 9 bases in between. The CDR3 has 14 amino acids. CDR1 is LNHDA, CDR2 SQIVND, per germline (reference sequence). The CDR3 sequence: CASSMGHFNQPQHF. DNA for the CDR3: TGTGCCAGTAGTATGGGACACTTCAATCAGCCCCAGCATTTT.

The rearrangement links TRBV5-1 to TRBJ2-7; the D is unclear. Per germline, CDR1 SGHRS and CDR2 YFSETQ. V gave up 4 bases and J gave up 0 bases, with 17 bases separating them. CDR3 length: 16 residues. The CDR3 spells CASSPEQTSISYEQYF. Here the CDR3 DNA reads TGCGCCAGCAGCCCAGAACAGACCTCGATCTCCTACGAGCAGTACTTC.

CDR3 nucleotide sequence: TGTGCCTGGAGGTCAGGGGCTGCTGGGGACGAGCAGTACTTC. This translates into CAWRSGAAGDEQYF. The chain is built from TRBV30 and TRBJ2-7, with a possible D match to TRBD1 (6 bases). This CDR3 region has 14 residues. The germline V gene has CDR1 GTSNPN and CDR2 SVGIG (reference sequence). The germline V and J ends were trimmed by 3 bases and 5 bases, with 17 bases remaining between them. Supplemented by reference TRBV30 and TRBJ2-7, the full variable domain reads SQTIHQWPATLVQPVGSPLSLECTVEGTSNPNLYWYRQAAGRGLQLLFYSVGIGQISSEVPQNLSASRPQDRQFILSSKKLLLSDSGFYLCAWRSGAAGDEQYFGPGTRLTVT.

This rearrangement joins TRBV20-1 to TRBJ1-1; D is unresolved. V gave up 7 bases and J gave up 0 bases, with 6 bases separating them. CDR1 is DFQATT and CDR2 is SNEGSKA in the germline V gene (reference sequence). There are 11 residues in the CDR3. The CDR3 spells CSGEVNTEAFF. The DNA for the CDR3 is TGCAGTGGGGAAGTGAACACTGAAGCTTTCTTT.

This clone was observed a few times. The chain recombines TRBV5-1 with TRBJ2-1; D is possibly TRBD2 (6 bases). The CDR3 consists of 15 residues. Trimming removed 2 bases at V and 5 bases at J, with 14 bases between. CDR1 SGHRS and CDR2 YFSETQ come from the germline V gene. Here the CDR3 DNA reads TGCGCCAGCAGCTTCGCGGACTACCTCAACAATGAGCAGTTCTTC. Protein sequence: CASSFADYLNNEQFF. The complete variable domain, with remaining parts taken from reference TRBV5-1 and TRBJ2-1, reads KAGVTQTPRYLIKTRGQQVTLSCSPISGHRSVSWYQQTPGQGLQFLFEYFSETQRNKGNFPGRFSGRQFSNSRSEMNVSTLELGDSALYLCASSFADYLNNEQFFGPGTRLTVL.

This clone occurred once. The chain has TRBV2 and TRBJ1-3; D is perhaps TRBD1 (6 bases). From germline, CDR1 is SNHLY and CDR2 FYNNEI. With 9 bases removed from V and 4 bases from J, the gap between germline ends came to 10 bases. The CDR3 is made up of 12 amino acids. CDR3 sequence: CAREDRGNTIYF. CDR3 DNA: TGTGCCAGAGAGGACAGAGGAAACACCATATATTTT.

This clone was recorded a few times. This rearrangement joins TRBV13 to TRBJ2-6; no definite D call. The V gene's germline CDR1 is PRHDT and CDR2 FYEKMQ (reference sequence). The CDR3 extends over 14 amino acids. V was clipped by 3 bases and J by 0 bases, with 3 bases between them. CDR3 amino acids: CASSFGSGANVLTF. CDR3 DNA: TGTGCCAGCAGCTTCGGCTCTGGGGCCAACGTCCTGACTTTC.

The genes are TRBV7-9 and TRBJ1-4; 10 bases agree with TRBD1. V shed 4 bases, J shed 2 bases, and the junction held 4 bases outside the gene matches. The CDR3 contains 16 residues. Germline lookup yields CDR1 SEHNR and CDR2 FQNEAQ (reference sequence). CDR3: CASSSDRGITNEKLFF. CDR3 sequence (DNA): TGTGCCAGCAGCTCGGACAGGGGGATCACTAATGAAAAACTGTTTTTT.

The J gene is TRBJ1-2, the V gene TRBV25-1, with a possible D match to TRBD1 (5 bases). The CDR3 spans 15 residues. V gave up 0 bases and J gave up 4 bases, with 12 bases separating them. Germline V gives CDR1 MGHDK, CDR2 SYGVNS. CDR3 protein: CASSEYRDGVYGYTF. CDR3 DNA: TGTGCCAGCAGTGAATATAGGGACGGGGTCTATGGCTACACCTTC.

This chain connects TRBV2 to TRBJ1-5; the D is unclear. The CDR3 runs 10 residues. The V end was cut by 4 bases, the J end by 11 bases, with 6 bases between. From germline, CDR1 is SNHLY and CDR2 FYNNEI. This CDR3 is CASSGLAQHF. The CDR3, as DNA: TGTGCCAGCAGTGGATTAGCCCAGCATTTT.

This clone was seen a single time. J is TRBJ2-7 and V is TRBV5-1; D is uncertain. V was shortened by 0 bases and J by 6 bases, with 7 bases between the two germline ends. Looked up from germline, CDR1 is SGHRS and CDR2 is YFSETQ. The CDR3 has 12 amino acids. CDR3 sequence reads: CASSLAHSEQYF. Written as DNA, the CDR3 is TGCGCCAGCAGCTTGGCCCACTCCGAGCAGTACTTC.

This chain joins TRBV29-1 and TRBJ2-7; D not certain. The V gene lost 2 bases and the J gene lost 3 bases, with 14 bases spanning the gap. The CDR3 totals 14 residues. Germline CDR1 SQVTM, CDR2 ANQGSEA. The CDR3 reads CSVESKDASYEQYF. In DNA form, the CDR3 reads TGCAGCGTTGAAAGCAAGGACGCTAGCTACGAGCAGTACTTC.

This clone was seen a few times. V usage is TRBV5-1 and J usage is TRBJ1-1; 9 bases are shared with TRBD1. J was trimmed by 4 bases and V by 6 bases; bases with no gene match: 1. This CDR3 comprises 12 residues. Germline V gene lookup returns CDR1 SGHRS and CDR2 YFSETQ. CDR3 bases: TGCGCCAGCATGACAGGGGGCACTGAAGCTTTCTTT. Protein product: CASMTGGTEAFF.

This chain connects TRBV27 to TRBJ2-1; a possible D gene is TRBD1 (5 bases). This CDR3 is 12 amino acids long. Germline CDR1 reads MNHEY; CDR2 reads SMNVEV (reference sequence). The V gene lost 7 bases and the J gene lost 6 bases, with 10 bases spanning the gap. CDR3 nucleotides: TGTGCCAGCATGCAGGGATTCAATGAGCAGTTCTTC. Translated, it gives CASMQGFNEQFF.

The CDR3 coding sequence is TGTGCCAGCTCCACAGGGGGCGGGGAGCTGTTTTTT. Amino acids: CASSTGGGELFF. The chain is built from TRBV5-6 and TRBJ2-2; 8 nucleotides agree with TRBD1. Germline assignment: CDR1 SGHDT and CDR2 YYEEEE. The ends lost 7 bases at V and 7 bases at J; junction bases unmatched: 3. The length of the CDR3 is 12 residues.

This clone was seen a single time. The rearrangement links TRBV30 to TRBJ1-5, with D hard to call. The germline CDR1 and CDR2 sequences are GTSNPN and SVGIG (reference sequence). The ends were cut back, 0 bases at V and 0 bases at J, with 3 bases in the middle. The CDR3 contains 13 residues. DNA for the CDR3: TGTGCCTGGAGTGTACTTAGCAATCAGCCCCAGCATTTT. Translating gives CAWSVLSNQPQHF.

The sample holds one count of this clone. This chain uses TRBV30 with TRBJ1-1; weak D call: TRBD1 (5 bases). V lost 8 bases to trimming and J lost 6 bases, with 16 bases between them. This CDR3 is built from 12 residues. CDR1 is GTSNPN, CDR2 SVGIG, per germline (reference sequence). Here the CDR3 DNA reads TGTGCCGGTGGGGCAGGGAGCCCTGAAGCTTTCTTT. It encodes CAGGAGSPEAFF.

The rearrangement uses TRBV29-1 and TRBJ2-7, with TRBD1 matching over 12 bases. Germline CDR1 SQVTM, CDR2 ANQGSEA. The V gene end was trimmed by 4 bases and the J gene end by 4 bases; junction bases not matched to a gene: 5. The CDR3 runs 14 residues. The CDR3 nucleotides are TGCAGCGTTGCCGGGACAGGGGGCCTGTACGAGCAGTACTTC. Its protein product is CSVAGTGGLYEQYF.

The chain couples TRBV29-1 to TRBJ1-5, with D hard to call. The germline V gene encodes CDR1 SQVTM and CDR2 ANQGSEA. This CDR3 is 15 amino acids long. CDR3 sequence reads: CTKPPGRPSNQPQHF. The CDR3 coding sequence is TGCACCAAACCCCCGGGCCGACCTAGCAATCAGCCCCAGCATTTT.

This clone appeared a single time. The genes are TRBV9 and TRBJ2-2; TRBD2 might be the D (6 bases). Trimming removed 3 bases at V and 1 base at J, with 13 bases between. Germline CDR1 is SGDLS and CDR2 is YYNGEE. The CDR3 is 16 amino acids. Here the CDR3 reads CASSGTGTLNTGELFF. In DNA form, the CDR3 reads TGTGCCAGCAGCGGGACCGGGACTTTGAACACCGGGGAGCTGTTTTTT.

V gene TRBV11-2 combines with J gene TRBJ2-2, with 8 bases lining up with TRBD1. Germline trimming cut 5 bases from V and 4 bases from J; bases unmatched to any gene: 6. Germline V gene sequence: CDR1 SGHAT, CDR2 FQNNGV. The CDR3 is made up of 15 amino acids. CDR3 in amino acids: CASSPAGQGTGELFF. CDR3 DNA: TGTGCCAGCAGCCCAGCCGGACAGGGCACCGGGGAGCTGTTTTTT.

This clone was counted between two and nine times. The genes are TRBV7-9 and TRBJ2-6; D uncertain. The CDR3 has 18 residues. Trimming took 4 bases from V and 0 from J, leaving 16 bases between them. Germline V CDR1 and CDR2: SEHNR, FQNEAQ (reference sequence). CDR3 protein: CASSSPGPKSSGANVLTF. CDR3 nucleotide sequence: TGTGCCAGCAGCTCCCCGGGTCCTAAGAGCTCTGGGGCCAACGTCCTGACTTTC. The full variable domain, completed using reference TRBV7-9 and TRBJ2-6, is DTGVSQNPRHKITKRGQNVTFRCDPISEHNRLYWYRQTLGQGPEFLTYFQNEAQLEKSRLLSDRFSAERPKGSFSTLEIQRTEQGDSAMYLCASSSPGPKSSGANVLTFGAGSRLTVL.